The clone carrying this TCR beta chain was detected many times. Its matching antigen is unknown. With 3 bases removed from V and 3 bases from J, the gap between germline ends came to 6 bases. The CDR3 is 13 amino acids. Germline lookup yields CDR1 KGHDR and CDR2 SFDVKD. TCR beta CDR3 region amplification was performed from RNA transcripts. Carried out on the TCR CDR3, a first-round RT-PCR used the HTBI primer set. TCRdb independently ran MiXCR on the multiplex PCR reads; one entry per CDR3 protein. This table holds over 500,000 distinct CDR3 sequences, more than 15% found once. This sample stems from a study of T cells in Graves' hyperthyroidism and ophthalmopathy. In the study overall: Peripheral blood was collected at initial diagnosis, before any treatment. Overall study results and limits: Ophthalmopathy was predicted by the model a median of roughly 6.6 months ahead of onset.

This chain connects TRBV24-1 to TRBJ2-3; D unresolved. The receptor's source is a woman younger than 45 with Graves' ophthalmopathy. Material: blood. CDR3 amino acids: CATSDGSTDTQYF. As DNA, the CDR3 is TGTGCCACCAGTGATGGCAGTACAGATACGCAGTATTTT.